The sequence of this T cell receptor (beta chain) was determined in a study of cytomegalovirus exposure and HLA in healthy donors. Study-wide results and limits: Follow-up analysis later connected one missense variant in DCLRE1C with trimming of TCR beta V- and J-genes.

The PCR used 60 Vbeta and 13 Jbeta primers. TCRdb's table, derived via immunoSEQ multiplex PCR, lists solely in-frame clones and lacks some. The sample includes roughly 100,000 clones, about 77% of them seen just once. Participants comprised healthy donors of bone marrow. Germline CDR1 reads SGDLS; CDR2 reads YYNGEE. CDR3 size: 14 residues. V gave up 4 bases and J gave up 4 bases; unmatched junction bases: 5. Comment on this clone: Its antigen is unknown. The same CDR3 is also encoded by other DNA sequences in this sample.

Sequencing was performed on PBMCs. This TCR came from a young woman in good health and CMV-seropositive. This chain joins TRBV9 and TRBJ2-7; 10 bases map to TRBD1. The CDR3 sequence is CASSPTGGNYEQYF. The CDR3 DNA reads TGTGCCAGCAGCCCGACAGGGGGCAATTACGAGCAGTACTTC.